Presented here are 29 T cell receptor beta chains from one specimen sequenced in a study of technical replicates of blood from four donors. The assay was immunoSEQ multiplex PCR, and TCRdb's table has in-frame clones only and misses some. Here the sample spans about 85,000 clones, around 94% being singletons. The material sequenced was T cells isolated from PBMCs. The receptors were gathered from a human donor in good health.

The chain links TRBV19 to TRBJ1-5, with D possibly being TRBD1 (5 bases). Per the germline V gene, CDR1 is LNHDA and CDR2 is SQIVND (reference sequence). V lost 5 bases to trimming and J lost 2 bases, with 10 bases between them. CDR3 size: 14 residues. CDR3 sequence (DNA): TGTGCCAGTAGTTGGGGGAGGGGCAATCAGCCCCAGCATTTT. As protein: CASSWGRGNQPQHF.

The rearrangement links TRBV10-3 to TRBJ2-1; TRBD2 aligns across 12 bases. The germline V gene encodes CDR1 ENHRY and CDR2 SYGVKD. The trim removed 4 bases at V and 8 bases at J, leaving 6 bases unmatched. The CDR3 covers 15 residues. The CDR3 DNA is TGTGCCATCAGTGCCTCTAGCGGGGGGGCCGATGAGCAGTTCTTC. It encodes CAISASSGGADEQFF.

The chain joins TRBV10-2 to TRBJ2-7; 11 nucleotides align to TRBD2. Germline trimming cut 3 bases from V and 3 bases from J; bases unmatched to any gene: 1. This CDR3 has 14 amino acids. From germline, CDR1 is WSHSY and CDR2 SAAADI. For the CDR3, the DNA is TGCGCCAGCAGTGAACTAGCGGGGGACTACGAGCAGTACTTC. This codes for CASSELAGDYEQYF.

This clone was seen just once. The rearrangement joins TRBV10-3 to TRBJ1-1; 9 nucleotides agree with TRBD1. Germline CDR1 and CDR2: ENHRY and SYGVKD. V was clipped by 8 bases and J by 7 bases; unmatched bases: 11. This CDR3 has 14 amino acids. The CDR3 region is CAIAETGGTVEAFF. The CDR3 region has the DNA TGTGCCATCGCGGAGACAGGGGGAACGGTTGAAGCTTTCTTT.

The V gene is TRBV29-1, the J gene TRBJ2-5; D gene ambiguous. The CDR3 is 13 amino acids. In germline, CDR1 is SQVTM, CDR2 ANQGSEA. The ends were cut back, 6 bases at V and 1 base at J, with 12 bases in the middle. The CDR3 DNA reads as TGCAGCGTCCTTCGACATCTCCAAGAGACCCAGTACTTC. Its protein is CSVLRHLQETQYF.

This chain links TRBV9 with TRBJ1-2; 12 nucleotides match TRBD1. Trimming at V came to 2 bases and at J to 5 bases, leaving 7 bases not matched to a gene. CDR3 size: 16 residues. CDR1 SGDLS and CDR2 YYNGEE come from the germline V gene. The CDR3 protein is CASSVGTGGAFYGYTF. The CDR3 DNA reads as TGTGCCAGCAGCGTTGGGACAGGGGGCGCTTTTTATGGCTACACCTTC.

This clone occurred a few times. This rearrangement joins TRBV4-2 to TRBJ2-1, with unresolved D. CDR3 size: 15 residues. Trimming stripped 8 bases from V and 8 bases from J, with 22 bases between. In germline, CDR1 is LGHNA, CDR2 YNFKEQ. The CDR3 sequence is CASCEEAKSSHEQFF. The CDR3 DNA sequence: TGTGCCAGCTGTGAAGAGGCTAAGTCTTCCCATGAGCAGTTCTTC.

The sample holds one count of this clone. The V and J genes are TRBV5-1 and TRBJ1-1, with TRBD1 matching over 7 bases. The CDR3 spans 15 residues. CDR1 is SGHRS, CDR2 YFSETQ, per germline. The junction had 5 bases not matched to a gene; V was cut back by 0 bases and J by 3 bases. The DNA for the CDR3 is TGCGCCAGCAGCTTGGGACAGGGTCGATACACTGAAGCTTTCTTT. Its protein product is CASSLGQGRYTEAFF.

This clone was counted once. The CDR3: CASSVKSGNTIYF. For the CDR3, the DNA is TGTGCCAGCAGTGTTAAATCCGGAAACACCATATATTTT. The rearrangement links TRBV6-1 to TRBJ1-3; D gene unclear. The CDR3 length is 13 residues. Trimming left V 4 bases short and J 4 bases short, with 8 bases between. Per the germline V gene, CDR1 is MNHNS and CDR2 is SASEGT.

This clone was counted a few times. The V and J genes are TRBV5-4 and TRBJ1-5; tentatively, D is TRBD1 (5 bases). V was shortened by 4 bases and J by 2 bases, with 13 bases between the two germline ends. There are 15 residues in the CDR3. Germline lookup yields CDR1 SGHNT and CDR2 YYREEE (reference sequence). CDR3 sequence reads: CASSPGVGRNQPQHF. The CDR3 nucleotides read TGTGCCAGCAGCCCCGGAGTGGGGCGCAATCAGCCCCAGCATTTT.

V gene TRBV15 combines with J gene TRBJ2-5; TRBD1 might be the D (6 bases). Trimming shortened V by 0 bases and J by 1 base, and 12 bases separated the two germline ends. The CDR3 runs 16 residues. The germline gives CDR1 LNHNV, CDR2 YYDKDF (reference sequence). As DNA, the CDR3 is TGTGCCACCAGCAGAGAAGATGGACAGCTCCAAGAGACCCAGTACTTC. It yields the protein CATSREDGQLQETQYF.

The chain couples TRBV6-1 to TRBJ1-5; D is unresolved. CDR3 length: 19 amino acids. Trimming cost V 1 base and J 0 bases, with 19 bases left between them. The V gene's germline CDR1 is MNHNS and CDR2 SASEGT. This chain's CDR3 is CASSEGGNMVLYSNQPQHF. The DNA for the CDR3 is TGTGCCAGCAGTGAAGGAGGGAACATGGTTCTTTATAGCAATCAGCCCCAGCATTTT.

The DNA for the CDR3 is TGCGCCAGCAGCCAAGATTGGAGACTAGGCCGTTGGATGGAGCAGTTCTTC. This codes for CASSQDWRLGRWMEQFF. The chain uses TRBV4-1 and TRBJ2-1, with a possible D match to TRBD2 (6 bases). V gave up 0 bases and J gave up 10 bases, with 22 bases separating them. The CDR3 runs to 17 residues. Germline lookup yields CDR1 MGHRA and CDR2 YSYEKL.

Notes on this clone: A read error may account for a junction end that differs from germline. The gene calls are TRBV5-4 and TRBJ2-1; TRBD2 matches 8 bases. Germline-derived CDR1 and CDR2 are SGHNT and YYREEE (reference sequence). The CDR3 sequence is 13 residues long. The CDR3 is CATSGSSYNEQFF. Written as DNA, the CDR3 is TGTGCCACCAGCGGGAGCTCCTACAATGAGCAGTTCTTC.

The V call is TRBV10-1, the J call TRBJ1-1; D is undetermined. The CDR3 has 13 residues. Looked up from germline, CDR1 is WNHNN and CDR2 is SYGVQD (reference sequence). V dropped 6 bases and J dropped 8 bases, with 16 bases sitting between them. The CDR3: CASRPGLATEAFF. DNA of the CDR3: TGCGCCAGCAGACCGGGTCTCGCCACCGAAGCTTTCTTT.

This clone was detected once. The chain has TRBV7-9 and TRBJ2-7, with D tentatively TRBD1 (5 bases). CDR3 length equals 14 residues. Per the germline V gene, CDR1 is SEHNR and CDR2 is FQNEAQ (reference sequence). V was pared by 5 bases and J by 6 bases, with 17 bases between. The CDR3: CASSPDRPRVEQYF. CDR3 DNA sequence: TGTGCCAGCAGCCCTGACAGACCTAGGGTCGAGCAGTACTTC.

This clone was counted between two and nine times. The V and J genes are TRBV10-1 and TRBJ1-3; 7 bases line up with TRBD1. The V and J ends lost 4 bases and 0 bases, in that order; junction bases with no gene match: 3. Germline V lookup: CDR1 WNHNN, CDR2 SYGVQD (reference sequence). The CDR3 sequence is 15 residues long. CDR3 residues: CASSAGDSSGNTIYF. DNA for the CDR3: TGCGCCAGCAGTGCGGGGGACAGCTCTGGAAACACCATATATTTT.

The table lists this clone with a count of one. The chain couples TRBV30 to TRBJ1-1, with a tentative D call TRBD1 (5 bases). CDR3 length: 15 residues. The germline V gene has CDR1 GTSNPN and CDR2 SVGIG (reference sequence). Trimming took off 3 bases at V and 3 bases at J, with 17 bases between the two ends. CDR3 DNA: TGTGCCTGGAGCGCGGGGGTCGGATGGGACACTGAAGCTTTCTTT. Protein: CAWSAGVGWDTEAFF.

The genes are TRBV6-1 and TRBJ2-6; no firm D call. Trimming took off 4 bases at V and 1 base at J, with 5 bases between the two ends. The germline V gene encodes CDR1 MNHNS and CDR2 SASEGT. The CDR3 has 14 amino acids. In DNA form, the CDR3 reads TGTGCCAGCAGTGCCAATTCTGGGGCCAACGTCCTGACTTTC. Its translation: CASSANSGANVLTF.

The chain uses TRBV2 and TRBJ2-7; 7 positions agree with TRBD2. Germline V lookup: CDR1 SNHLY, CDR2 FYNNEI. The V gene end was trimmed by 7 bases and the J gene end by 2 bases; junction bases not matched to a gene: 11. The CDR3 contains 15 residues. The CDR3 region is CASKWDGAGAYEQYF. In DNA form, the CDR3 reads TGTGCCAGCAAGTGGGACGGGGCGGGAGCCTACGAGCAGTACTTC.

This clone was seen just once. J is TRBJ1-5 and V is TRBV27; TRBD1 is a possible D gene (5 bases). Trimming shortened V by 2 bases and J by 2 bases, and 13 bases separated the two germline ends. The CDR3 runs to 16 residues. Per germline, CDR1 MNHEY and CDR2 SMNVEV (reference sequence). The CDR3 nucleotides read TGTGCCAGCAGTTTAGGGAGGGGTGGCGGCAATCAGCCCCAGCATTTT. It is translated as CASSLGRGGGNQPQHF.

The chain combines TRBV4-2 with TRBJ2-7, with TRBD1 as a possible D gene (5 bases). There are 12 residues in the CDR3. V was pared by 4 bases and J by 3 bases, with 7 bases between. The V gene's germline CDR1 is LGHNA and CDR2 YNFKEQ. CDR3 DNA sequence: TGTGCCAGCAGCCGTGACAGCTACGAGCAGTACTTC. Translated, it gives CASSRDSYEQYF.

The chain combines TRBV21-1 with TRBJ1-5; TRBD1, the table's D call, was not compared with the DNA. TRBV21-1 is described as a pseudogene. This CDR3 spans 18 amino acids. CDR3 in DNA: TGTGCCAGCAGCAAATTTTCAGTGGGACAGAGATCCAATCAGCCCCAGCATTTT. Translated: CASSKFSVGQRSNQPQHF.

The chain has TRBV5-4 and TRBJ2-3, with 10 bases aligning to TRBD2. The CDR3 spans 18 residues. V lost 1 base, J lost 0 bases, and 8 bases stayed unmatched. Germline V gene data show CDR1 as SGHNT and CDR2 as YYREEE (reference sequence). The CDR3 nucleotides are TGTGCCAGCAGCTTGCTAGCGGGGGCTCTACTTAGCACAGATACGCAGTATTTT. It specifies CASSLLAGALLSTDTQYF.

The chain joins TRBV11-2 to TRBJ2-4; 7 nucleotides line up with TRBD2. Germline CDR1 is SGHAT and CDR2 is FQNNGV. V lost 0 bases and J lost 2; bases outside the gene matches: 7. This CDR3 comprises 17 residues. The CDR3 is CASSLDYLAVTKNIQYF. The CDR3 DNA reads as TGTGCCAGCAGCTTAGATTACCTAGCGGTTACCAAAAACATTCAGTACTTC. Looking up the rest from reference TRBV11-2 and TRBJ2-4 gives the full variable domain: EAGVAQSPRYKIIEKRQSVAFWCNPISGHATLYWYQQILGQGPKLLIQFQNNGVVDDSQLPKDRFSAERLKGVDSTLKIQPAKLEDSAVYLCASSLDYLAVTKNIQYFGAGTRLSVL.

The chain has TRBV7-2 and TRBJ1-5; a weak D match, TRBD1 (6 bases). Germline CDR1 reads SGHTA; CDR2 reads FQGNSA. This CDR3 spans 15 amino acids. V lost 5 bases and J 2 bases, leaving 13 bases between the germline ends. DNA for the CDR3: TGTGCCAGCAGCCCCTCAGGGGCCCGCAATCAGCCCCAGCATTTT. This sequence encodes CASSPSGARNQPQHF.

The CDR3 DNA follows: TGTGCCAGCAGTTACAGTAACAATGAGCAGTTCTTC. Protein sequence: CASSYSNNEQFF. The rearrangement uses TRBV28 and TRBJ2-1, with D uncertain. The CDR3 covers 12 residues. Germline V lookup: CDR1 MDHEN, CDR2 SYDVKM. V shed 4 bases and J shed 5 bases, with 6 bases lying between them. Based on the CDR3 plus reference TRBV28 and TRBJ2-1, the full variable domain is DVKVTQSSRYLVKRTGEKVFLECVQDMDHENMFWYRQDPGLGLRLIYFSYDVKMKEKGDIPEGYSVSREKKERFSLILESASTNQTSMYLCASSYSNNEQFFGPGTRLTVL.

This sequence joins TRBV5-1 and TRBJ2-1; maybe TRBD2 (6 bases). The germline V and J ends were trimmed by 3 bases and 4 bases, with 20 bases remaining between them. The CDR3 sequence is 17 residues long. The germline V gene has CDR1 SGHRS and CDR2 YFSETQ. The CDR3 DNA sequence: TGCGCCAGCAGCTCCGAACAAGGGCGGGAAAAATACAATGAGCAGTTCTTC. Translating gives CASSSEQGREKYNEQFF.

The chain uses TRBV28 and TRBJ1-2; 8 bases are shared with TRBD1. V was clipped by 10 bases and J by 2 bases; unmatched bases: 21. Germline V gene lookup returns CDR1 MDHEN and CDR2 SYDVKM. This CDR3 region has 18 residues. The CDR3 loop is CATESPLFRDRRNYGYTF. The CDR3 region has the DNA TGTGCCACCGAATCCCCTCTTTTCCGGGACAGGCGGAACTATGGCTACACCTTC.